This entry features one TCR beta chain sequence. Its antigen is as yet unknown. These data are taken from a study of cytomegalovirus exposure and HLA in healthy donors. As for the study in general: Unique TCRs from HLA-typed donors, 65 million to 85 million of them, were held in an early data release. Broader study findings: Productive status was seen about 90% or about 30% of the time for most TCR beta V segments in an earlier analysis. The study flagged approximately 180 TCR beta chains as cytomegalovirus-associated.

V shed 4 bases and J shed 7 bases, with 10 bases lying between them. In germline, CDR1 is SQVTM, CDR2 ANQGSEA. This CDR3 is 11 amino acids long. PCR amplification relied on 60 Vbeta primers (plus 13 Jbeta primers). Clones were sequenced by immunoSEQ multiplex PCR, and TCRdb holds only the in-frame ones, with some missing. Of some 130,000 clones in the sample, 79% were seen once. Regarding donors, all were healthy bone marrow donors. The rearrangement uses TRBV29-1 and TRBJ1-2; D gene uncertain. This sequence originates from a man in his forties in good health and CMV-seropositive. Sequencing input: PBMCs. CDR3 bases: TGCAGCGTTGTTCTGGGAGGTGGCTACACCTTC. This codes for CSVVLGGGYTF. The entire variable domain, with the rest obtained from reference TRBV29-1 and TRBJ1-2, is as follows: SAVISQKPSRDICQRGTSLTIQCQVDSQVTMMFWYRQQPGQSLTLIATANQGSEATYESGFVIDKFPISRPNLTFSTLTVSNMSPEDSSIYLCSVVLGGGYTFGSGTRLTVV.